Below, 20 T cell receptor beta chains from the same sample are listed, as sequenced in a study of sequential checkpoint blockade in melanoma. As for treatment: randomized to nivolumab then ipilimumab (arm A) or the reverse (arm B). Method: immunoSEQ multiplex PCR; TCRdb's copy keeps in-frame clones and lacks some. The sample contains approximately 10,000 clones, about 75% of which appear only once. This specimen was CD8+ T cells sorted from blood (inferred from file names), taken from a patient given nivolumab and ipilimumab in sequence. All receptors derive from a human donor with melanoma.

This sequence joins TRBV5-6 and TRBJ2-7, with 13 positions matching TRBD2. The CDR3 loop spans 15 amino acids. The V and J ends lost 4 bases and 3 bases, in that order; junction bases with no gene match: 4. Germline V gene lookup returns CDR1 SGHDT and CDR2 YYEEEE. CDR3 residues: CASSETSGRVYEQYF. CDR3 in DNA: TGTGCCAGCAGCGAAACTAGCGGGAGGGTCTACGAGCAGTACTTC.

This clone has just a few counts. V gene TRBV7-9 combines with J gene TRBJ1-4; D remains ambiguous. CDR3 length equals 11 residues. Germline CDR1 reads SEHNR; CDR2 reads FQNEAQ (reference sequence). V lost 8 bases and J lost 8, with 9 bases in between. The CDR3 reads CASLGGEKLFF. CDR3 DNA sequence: TGTGCCAGCCTGGGCGGGGAAAAACTGTTTTTT.

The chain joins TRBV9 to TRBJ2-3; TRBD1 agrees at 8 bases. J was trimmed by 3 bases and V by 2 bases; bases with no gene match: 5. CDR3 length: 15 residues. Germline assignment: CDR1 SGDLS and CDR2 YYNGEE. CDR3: CASSVAGGETDTQYF. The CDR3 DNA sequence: TGTGCCAGCAGCGTTGCAGGGGGCGAGACAGATACGCAGTATTTT. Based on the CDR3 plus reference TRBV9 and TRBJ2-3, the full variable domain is DSGVTQTPKHLITATGQRVTLRCSPRSGDLSVYWYQQSLDQGLQFLIQYYNGEERAKGNILERFSAQQFPDLHSELNLSSLELGDSALYFCASSVAGGETDTQYFGPGTRLTVL.

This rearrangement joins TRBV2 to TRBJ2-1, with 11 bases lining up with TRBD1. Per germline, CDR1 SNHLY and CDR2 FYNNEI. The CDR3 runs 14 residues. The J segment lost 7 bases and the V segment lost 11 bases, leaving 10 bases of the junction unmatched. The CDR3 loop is CAGTGTGGGNEQFF. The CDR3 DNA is TGTGCCGGGACCGGGACAGGGGGGGGGAATGAGCAGTTCTTC. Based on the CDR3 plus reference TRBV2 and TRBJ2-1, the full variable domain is EPEVTQTPSHQVTQMGQEVILRCVPISNHLYFYWYRQILGQKVEFLVSFYNNEISEKSEIFDDQFSVERPDGSNFTLKIRSTKLEDSAMYFCAGTGTGGGNEQFFGPGTRLTVL.

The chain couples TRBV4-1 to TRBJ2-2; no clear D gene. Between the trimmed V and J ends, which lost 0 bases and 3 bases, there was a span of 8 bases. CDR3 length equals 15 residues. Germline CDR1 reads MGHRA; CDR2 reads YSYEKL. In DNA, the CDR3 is TGCGCCAGCAGCCAAGATCCTAGTTACACCGGGGAGCTGTTTTTT. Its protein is CASSQDPSYTGELFF.

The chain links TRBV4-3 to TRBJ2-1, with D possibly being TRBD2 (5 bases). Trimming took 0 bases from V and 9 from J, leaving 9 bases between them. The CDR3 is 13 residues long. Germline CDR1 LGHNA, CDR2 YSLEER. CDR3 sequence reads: CASSQDPGIEQFF. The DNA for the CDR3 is TGCGCCAGCAGCCAAGATCCGGGGATTGAGCAGTTCTTC.

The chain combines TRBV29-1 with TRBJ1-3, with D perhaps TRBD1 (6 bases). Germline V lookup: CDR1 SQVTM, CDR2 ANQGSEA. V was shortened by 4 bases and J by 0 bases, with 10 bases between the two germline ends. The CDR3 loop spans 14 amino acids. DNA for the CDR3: TGCAGCGTTGGAGGACAGAACTCTGGAAACACCATATATTTT. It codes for CSVGGQNSGNTIYF.

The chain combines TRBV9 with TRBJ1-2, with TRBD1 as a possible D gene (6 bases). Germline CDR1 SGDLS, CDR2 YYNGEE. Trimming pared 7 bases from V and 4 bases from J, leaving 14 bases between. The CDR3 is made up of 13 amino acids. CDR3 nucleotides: TGTGCCAGCGGCACAGGGCTCCTCTATGGCTACACCTTC. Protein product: CASGTGLLYGYTF. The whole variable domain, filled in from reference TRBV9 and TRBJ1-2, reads DSGVTQTPKHLITATGQRVTLRCSPRSGDLSVYWYQQSLDQGLQFLIQYYNGEERAKGNILERFSAQQFPDLHSELNLSSLELGDSALYFCASGTGLLYGYTFGSGTRLTVV.

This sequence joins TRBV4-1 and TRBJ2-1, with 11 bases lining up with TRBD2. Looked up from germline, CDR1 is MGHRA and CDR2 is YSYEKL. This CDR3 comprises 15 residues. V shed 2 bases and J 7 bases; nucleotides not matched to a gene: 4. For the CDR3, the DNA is TGCGCCAGCAGCCAACTGGGGACTAGCGGAAATGAGCAGTTCTTC. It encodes CASSQLGTSGNEQFF.

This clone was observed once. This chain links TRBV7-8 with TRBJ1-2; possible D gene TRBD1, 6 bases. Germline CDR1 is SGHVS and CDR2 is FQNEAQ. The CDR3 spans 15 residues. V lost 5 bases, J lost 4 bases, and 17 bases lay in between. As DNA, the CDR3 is TGTGCCAGCAGCCTGTATGGGGACAAGTCCTATGGCTACACCTTC. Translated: CASSLYGDKSYGYTF.

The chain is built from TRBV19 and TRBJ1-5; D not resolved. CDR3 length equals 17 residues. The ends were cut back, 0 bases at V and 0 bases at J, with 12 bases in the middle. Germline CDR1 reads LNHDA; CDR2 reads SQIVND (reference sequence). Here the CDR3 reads CASSIDRTVYSNQPQHF. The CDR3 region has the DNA TGTGCCAGTAGTATAGACCGGACTGTTTATAGCAATCAGCCCCAGCATTTT.

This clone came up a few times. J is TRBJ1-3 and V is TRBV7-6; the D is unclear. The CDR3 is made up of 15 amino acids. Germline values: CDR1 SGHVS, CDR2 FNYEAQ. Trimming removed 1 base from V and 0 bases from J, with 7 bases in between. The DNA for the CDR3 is TGTGCCAGCAGCTTAGGGGCCAGCTCTGGAAACACCATATATTTT. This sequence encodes CASSLGASSGNTIYF. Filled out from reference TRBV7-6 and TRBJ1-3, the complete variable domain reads GAGVSQSPRYKVTKRGQDVALRCDPISGHVSLYWYRQALGQGPEFLTYFNYEAQQDKSGLPNDRFSAERPEGSISTLTIQRTEQRDSAMYRCASSLGASSGNTIYFGEGSWLTVV.

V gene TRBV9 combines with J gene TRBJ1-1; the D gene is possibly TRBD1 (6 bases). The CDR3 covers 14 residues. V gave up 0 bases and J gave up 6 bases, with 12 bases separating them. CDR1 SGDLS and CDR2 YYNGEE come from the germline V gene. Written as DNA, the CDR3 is TGTGCCAGCAGCGTAGGTTTGGGGGCGTCTGAAGCTTTCTTT. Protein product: CASSVGLGASEAFF. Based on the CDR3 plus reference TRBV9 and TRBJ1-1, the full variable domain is DSGVTQTPKHLITATGQRVTLRCSPRSGDLSVYWYQQSLDQGLQFLIQYYNGEERAKGNILERFSAQQFPDLHSELNLSSLELGDSALYFCASSVGLGASEAFFGQGTRLTVV.

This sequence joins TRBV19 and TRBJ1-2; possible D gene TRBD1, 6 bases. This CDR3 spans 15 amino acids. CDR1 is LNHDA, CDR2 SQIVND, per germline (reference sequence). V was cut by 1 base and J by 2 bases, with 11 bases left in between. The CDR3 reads CASSIGSGANYGYTF. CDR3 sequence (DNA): TGTGCCAGTAGTATAGGTTCAGGGGCAAACTATGGCTACACCTTC.

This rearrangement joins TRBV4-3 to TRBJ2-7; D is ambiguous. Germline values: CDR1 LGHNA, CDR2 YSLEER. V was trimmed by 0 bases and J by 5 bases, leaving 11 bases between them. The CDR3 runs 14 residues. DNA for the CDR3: TGCGCCAGCAGCCAAGATACGAGGTGGGACGAGCAGTACTTC. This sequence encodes CASSQDTRWDEQYF.

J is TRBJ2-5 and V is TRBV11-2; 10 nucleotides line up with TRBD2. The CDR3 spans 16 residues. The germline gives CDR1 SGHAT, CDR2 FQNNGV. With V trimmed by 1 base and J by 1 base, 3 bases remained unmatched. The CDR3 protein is CASSLVASGSQETQYF. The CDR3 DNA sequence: TGTGCCAGCAGCTTAGTGGCTAGCGGGAGCCAAGAGACCCAGTACTTC.

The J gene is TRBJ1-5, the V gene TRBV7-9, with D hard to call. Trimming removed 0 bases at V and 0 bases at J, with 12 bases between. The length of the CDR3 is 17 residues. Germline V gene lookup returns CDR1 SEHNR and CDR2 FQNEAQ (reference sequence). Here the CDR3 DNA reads TGTGCCAGCAGCTTAGCGGGAGAAACTTATAGCAATCAGCCCCAGCATTTT. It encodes CASSLAGETYSNQPQHF. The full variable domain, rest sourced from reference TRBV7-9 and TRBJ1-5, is DTGVSQNPRHKITKRGQNVTFRCDPISEHNRLYWYRQTLGQGPEFLTYFQNEAQLEKSRLLSDRFSAERPKGSFSTLEIQRTEQGDSAMYLCASSLAGETYSNQPQHFGDGTRLSIL.

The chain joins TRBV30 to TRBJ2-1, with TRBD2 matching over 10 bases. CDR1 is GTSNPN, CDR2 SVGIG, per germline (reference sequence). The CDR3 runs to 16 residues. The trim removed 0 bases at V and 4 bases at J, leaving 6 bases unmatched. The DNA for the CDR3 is TGTGCCTGGAGTGTCTCACTAGCGGGGCAATACAATGAGCAGTTCTTC. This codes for CAWSVSLAGQYNEQFF.

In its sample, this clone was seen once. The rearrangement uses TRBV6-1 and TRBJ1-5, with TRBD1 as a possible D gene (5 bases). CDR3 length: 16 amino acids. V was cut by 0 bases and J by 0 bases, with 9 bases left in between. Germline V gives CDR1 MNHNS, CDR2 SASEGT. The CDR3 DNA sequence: TGTGCCAGCAGTGAAGCCGGACACTATAGCAATCAGCCCCAGCATTTT. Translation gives CASSEAGHYSNQPQHF.

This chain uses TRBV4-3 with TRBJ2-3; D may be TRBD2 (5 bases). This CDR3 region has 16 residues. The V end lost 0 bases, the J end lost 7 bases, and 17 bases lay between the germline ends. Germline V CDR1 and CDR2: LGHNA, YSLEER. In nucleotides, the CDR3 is TGCGCCAGCAGCCAAGATTTAACGGGGATTTATAATACGCAGTATTTT. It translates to CASSQDLTGIYNTQYF.